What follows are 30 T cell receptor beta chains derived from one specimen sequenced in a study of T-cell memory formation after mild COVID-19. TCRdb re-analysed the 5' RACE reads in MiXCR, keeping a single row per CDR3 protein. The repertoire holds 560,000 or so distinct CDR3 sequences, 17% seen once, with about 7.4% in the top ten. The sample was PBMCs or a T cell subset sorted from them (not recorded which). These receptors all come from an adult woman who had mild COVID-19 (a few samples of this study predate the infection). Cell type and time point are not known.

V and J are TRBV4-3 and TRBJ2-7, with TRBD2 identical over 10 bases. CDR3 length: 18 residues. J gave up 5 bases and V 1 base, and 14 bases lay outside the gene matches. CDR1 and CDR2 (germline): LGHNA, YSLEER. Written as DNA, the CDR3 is TGCGCCAGCAGCCAAGCTGCATCGCTAGCGGGAGAAGTGAACGAGCAGTACTTC. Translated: CASSQAASLAGEVNEQYF.

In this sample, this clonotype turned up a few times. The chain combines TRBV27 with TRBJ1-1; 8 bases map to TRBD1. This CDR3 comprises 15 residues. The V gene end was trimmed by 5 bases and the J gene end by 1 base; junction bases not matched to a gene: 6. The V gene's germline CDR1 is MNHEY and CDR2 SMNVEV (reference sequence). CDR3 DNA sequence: TGTGCCAGCAGTCCTTTGGGGACAGGGAACACTGAAGCTTTCTTT. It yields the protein CASSPLGTGNTEAFF.

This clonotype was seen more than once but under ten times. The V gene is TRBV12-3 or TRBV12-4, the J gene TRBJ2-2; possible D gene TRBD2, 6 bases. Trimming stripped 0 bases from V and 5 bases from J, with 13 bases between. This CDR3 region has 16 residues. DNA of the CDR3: TGTGCCAGCAGTTTAGCGCGCACAGCGGGTACCGGGGAGCTGTTTTTT. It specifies CASSLARTAGTGELFF.

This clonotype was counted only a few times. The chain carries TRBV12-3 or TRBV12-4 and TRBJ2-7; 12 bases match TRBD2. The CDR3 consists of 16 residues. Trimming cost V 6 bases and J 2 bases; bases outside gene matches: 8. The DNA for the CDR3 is TGTGCCAGCAGCCCAGCTAGCGGGGGGGCGACCTACGAGCAGTACTTC. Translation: CASSPASGGATYEQYF.

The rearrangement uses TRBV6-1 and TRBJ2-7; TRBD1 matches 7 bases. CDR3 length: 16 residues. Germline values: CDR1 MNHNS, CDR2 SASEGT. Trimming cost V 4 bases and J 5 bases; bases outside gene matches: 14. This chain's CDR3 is CASSGIQLGGVDEQYF. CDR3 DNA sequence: TGTGCCAGCAGTGGGATACAGTTAGGGGGCGTCGACGAGCAGTACTTC.

For the CDR3, the DNA is TGTGCCACCAGTGATCCCAAGGGAGGGGGCGGTGAGCAGTTCTTC. Amino acid sequence: CATSDPKGGGGEQFF. This chain uses TRBV24-1 with TRBJ2-1; D might be TRBD1 or TRBD2, each matching 7 bases. This CDR3 has 15 amino acids. CDR1 and CDR2 from the germline V gene are KGHDR and SFDVKD. V lost 3 bases and J lost 9, with 17 bases in between.

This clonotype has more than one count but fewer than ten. The CDR3 loop reads CASSEYRGGADEQYF. DNA of the CDR3: TGTGCCAGCAGTGAATATCGTGGGGGGGCGGACGAGCAGTACTTC. This chain joins TRBV25-1 and TRBJ2-7; maybe TRBD2 (7 bases). The CDR3 loop spans 15 amino acids. The germline CDR1 and CDR2 sequences are MGHDK and SYGVNS. Trimming left V 0 bases short and J 5 bases short, with 14 bases between.

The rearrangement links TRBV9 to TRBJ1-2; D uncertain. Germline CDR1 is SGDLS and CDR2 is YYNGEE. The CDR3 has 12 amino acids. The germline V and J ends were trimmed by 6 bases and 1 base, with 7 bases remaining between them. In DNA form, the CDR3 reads TGTGCCAGCAACACGGATAACTATGGCTACACCTTC. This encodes CASNTDNYGYTF.

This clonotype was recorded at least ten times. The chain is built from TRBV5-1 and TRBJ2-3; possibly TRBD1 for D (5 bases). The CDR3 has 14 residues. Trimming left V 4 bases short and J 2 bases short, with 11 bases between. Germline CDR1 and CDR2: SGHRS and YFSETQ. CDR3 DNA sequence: TGCGCCAGCAGCGGTGACAGATTCACAGATACGCAGTATTTT. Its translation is CASSGDRFTDTQYF.

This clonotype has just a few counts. CDR3 sequence: CASSLAPGQGVTEAFF. The CDR3 DNA follows: TGTGCCAGCAGCTTAGCACCGGGACAGGGTGTCACTGAAGCTTTCTTT. V gene TRBV7-6 combines with J gene TRBJ1-1; 9 positions match TRBD1. The germline gives CDR1 SGHVS, CDR2 FNYEAQ. This CDR3 has 16 residues. Unmatched junction bases numbered 6, after V lost 0 bases and J lost 4 bases.

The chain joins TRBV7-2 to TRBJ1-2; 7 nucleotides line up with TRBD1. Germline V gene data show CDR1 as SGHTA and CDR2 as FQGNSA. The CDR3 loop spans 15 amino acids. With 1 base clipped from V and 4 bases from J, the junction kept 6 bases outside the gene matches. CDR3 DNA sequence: TGTGCCAGCAGCTTAGTGGTCGACAGGGCCTATGGCTACACCTTC. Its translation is CASSLVVDRAYGYTF.

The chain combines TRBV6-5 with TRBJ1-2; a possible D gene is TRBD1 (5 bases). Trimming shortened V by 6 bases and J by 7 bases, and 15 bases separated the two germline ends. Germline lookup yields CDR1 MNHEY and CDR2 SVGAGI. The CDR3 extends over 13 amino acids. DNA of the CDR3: TGTGCCAGCAGCCCCACGCAGGGCTCTGGCTACACCTTC. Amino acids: CASSPTQGSGYTF.

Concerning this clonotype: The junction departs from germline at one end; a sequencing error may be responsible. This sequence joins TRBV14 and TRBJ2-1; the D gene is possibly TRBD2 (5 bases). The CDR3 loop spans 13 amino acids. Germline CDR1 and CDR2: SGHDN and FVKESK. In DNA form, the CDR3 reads TGTGCCAGCAGCCAAGTCCGTGAACTAGGTTATATCTTC. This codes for CASSQVRELGYIF.

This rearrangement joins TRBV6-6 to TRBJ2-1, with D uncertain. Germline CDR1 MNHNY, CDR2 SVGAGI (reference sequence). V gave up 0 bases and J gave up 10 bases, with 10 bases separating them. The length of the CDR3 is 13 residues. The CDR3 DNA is TGTGCCAGCAGTTACTCACGGGCCGGGGAGCAGTTCTTC. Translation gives CASSYSRAGEQFF.

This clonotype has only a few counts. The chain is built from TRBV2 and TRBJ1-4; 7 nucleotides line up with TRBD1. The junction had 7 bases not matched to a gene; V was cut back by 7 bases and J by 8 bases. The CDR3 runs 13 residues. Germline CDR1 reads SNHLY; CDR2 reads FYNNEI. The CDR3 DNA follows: TGTGCCAGCAAGGGTAGGGGGCTCGAAAAACTGTTTTTT. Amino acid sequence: CASKGRGLEKLFF.

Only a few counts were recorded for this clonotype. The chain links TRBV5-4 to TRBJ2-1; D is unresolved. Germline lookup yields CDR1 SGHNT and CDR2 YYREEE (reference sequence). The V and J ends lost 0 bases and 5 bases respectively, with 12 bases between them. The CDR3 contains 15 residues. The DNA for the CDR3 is TGTGCCAGCAGCTTGGGGAGCCCGAGGAACAATGAGCAGTTCTTC. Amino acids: CASSLGSPRNNEQFF.

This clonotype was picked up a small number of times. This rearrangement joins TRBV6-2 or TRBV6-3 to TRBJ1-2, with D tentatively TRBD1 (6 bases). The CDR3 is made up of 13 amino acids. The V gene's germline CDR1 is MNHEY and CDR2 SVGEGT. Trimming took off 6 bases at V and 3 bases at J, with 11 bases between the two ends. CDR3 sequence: CASSMDSHYGYTF. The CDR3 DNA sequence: TGTGCCAGCAGCATGGACAGCCACTATGGCTACACCTTC.

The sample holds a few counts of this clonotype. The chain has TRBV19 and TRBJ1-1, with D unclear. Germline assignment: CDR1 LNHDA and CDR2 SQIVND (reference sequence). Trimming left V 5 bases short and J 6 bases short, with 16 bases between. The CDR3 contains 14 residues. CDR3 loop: CASSPQIGRPEAFF. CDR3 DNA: TGTGCCAGTAGTCCCCAGATCGGAAGACCTGAAGCTTTCTTT.

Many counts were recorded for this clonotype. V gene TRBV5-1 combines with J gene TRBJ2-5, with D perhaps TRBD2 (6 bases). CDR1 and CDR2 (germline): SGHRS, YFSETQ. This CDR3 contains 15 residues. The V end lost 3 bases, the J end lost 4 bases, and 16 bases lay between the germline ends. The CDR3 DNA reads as TGCGCCAGCAGCTCTCCGGGGGTCCTGAGAGAGACCCAGTACTTC. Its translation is CASSSPGVLRETQYF.

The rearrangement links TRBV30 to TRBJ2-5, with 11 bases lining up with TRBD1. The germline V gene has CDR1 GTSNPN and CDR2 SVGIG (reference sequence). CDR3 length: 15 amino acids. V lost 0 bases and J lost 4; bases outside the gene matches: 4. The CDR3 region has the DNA TGTGCCTGGAGTGTACCCGGGACAGGGGGAGAGACCCAGTACTTC. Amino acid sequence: CAWSVPGTGGETQYF.

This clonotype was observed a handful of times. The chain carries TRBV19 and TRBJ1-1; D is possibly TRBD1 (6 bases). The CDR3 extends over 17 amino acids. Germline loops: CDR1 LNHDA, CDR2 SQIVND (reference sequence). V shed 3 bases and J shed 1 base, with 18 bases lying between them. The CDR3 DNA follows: TGTGCCAGTAGTATTTATGTCGGAGCCAGGGGGAACACTGAAGCTTTCTTT. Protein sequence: CASSIYVGARGNTEAFF.

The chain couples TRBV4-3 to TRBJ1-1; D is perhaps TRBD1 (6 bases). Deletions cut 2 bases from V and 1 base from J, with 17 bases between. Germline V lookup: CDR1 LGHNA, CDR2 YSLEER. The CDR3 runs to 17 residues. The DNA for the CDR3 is TGCGCCAGCAGCCAACGGGTGGGAGGGGGGCGGAACACTGAAGCTTTCTTT. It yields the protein CASSQRVGGGRNTEAFF.

The CDR3 DNA follows: TGTGCCAGCTCACCACCCCTGGGACAGGGCCTCTCTGGGGCCAACGTCCTGACTTTC. This sequence encodes CASSPPLGQGLSGANVLTF. This chain joins TRBV18 and TRBJ2-6; 9 nucleotides agree with TRBD1. The germline V gene has CDR1 KGHSH and CDR2 LQKENI. V shed 0 bases and J 0 bases; nucleotides not matched to a gene: 6. The CDR3 has 19 amino acids.

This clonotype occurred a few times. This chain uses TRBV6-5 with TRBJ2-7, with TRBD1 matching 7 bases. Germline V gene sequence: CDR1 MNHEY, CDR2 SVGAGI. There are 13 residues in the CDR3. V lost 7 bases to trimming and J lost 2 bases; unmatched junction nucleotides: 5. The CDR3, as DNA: TGTGCCAGCACTGAGGGGGCTACCTACGAGCAGTACTTC. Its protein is CASTEGATYEQYF.

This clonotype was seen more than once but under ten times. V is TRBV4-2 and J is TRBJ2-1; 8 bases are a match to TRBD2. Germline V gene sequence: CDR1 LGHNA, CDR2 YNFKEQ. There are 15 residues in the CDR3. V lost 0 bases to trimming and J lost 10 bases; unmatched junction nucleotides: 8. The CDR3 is CASSQDLGLVSEQFF. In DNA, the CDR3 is TGTGCCAGCAGCCAAGATTTGGGACTAGTCTCGGAGCAGTTCTTC.

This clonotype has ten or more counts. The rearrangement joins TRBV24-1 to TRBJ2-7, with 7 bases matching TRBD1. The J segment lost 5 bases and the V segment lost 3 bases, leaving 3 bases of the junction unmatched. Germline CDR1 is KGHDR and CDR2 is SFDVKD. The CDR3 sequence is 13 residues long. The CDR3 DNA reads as TGTGCCACCAGTGATCCGGACAGGAACGAGCAGTACTTC. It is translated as CATSDPDRNEQYF.

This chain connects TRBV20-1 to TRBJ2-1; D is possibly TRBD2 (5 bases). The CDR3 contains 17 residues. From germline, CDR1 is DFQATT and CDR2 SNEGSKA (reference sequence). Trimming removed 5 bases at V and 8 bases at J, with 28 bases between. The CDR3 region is CSASRGGERSLRHEQFF. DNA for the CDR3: TGCAGTGCTTCCCGTGGTGGGGAGCGGAGCCTCCGACATGAGCAGTTCTTC.

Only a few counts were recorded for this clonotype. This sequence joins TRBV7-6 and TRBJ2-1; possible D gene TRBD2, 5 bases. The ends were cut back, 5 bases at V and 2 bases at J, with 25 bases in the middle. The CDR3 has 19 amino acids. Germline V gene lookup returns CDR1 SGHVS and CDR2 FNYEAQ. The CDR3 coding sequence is TGTGCCAGCAGCAACGCCGCTGGTAGCGAGGCCCCCCCCTACAATGAGCAGTTCTTC. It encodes CASSNAAGSEAPPYNEQFF.

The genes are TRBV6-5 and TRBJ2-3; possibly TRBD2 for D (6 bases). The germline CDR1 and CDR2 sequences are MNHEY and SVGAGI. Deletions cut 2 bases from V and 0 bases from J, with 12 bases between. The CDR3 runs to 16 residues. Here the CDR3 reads CASSYTGTPSTDTQYF. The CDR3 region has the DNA TGTGCCAGCAGTTACACCGGGACTCCTAGCACAGATACGCAGTATTTT.

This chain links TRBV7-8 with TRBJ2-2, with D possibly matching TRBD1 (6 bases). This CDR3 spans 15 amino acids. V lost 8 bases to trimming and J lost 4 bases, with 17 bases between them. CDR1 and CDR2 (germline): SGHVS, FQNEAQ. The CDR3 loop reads CASGSDRSRTGELFF. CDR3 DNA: TGTGCCAGCGGTTCCGACAGGAGTCGCACCGGGGAGCTGTTTTTT.